These 26 T cell receptor beta chains share one sample of origin, sequenced in a study of shared clonotypes between healthy human individuals. TCRdb's table, derived via immunoSEQ multiplex PCR, lists solely in-frame clones and lacks some. This table has millions of clones, around 90% appearing once. The sequencing input was naive CD4+ T cells sorted from blood. Subset given: CD45RA+ positively selected. The receptor source for this set is a man in his late teens or twenties in good health.

The rearrangement links TRBV19 to TRBJ1-2; D is undetermined. CDR3 length equals 13 residues. V was trimmed by 2 bases and J by 1 base, leaving 5 bases between them. CDR1 is LNHDA, CDR2 SQIVND, per germline (reference sequence). The CDR3 coding sequence is TGTGCCAGTAGTATAAGTATTAACTATGGCTACACCTTC. Encoded protein: CASSISINYGYTF.

This chain links TRBV4-2 with TRBJ2-5; TRBD2 matches 13 bases. The CDR3 spans 21 residues. The germline gives CDR1 LGHNA, CDR2 YNFKEQ. V shed 3 bases and J 2 bases; nucleotides not matched to a gene: 18. The CDR3 sequence is CASSHRTSGGQGGGEQETQYF. The CDR3 nucleotides are TGTGCCAGCAGCCACCGGACTAGCGGGGGCCAAGGTGGCGGGGAACAAGAGACCCAGTACTTC.

The CDR3 nucleotides read TGTGCCAGCAGTGATCGATCCGGAAACTATGGCTACACCTTC. Amino acid sequence: CASSDRSGNYGYTF. V gene TRBV2 combines with J gene TRBJ1-2; D gene uncertain. Trimming left V 3 bases short and J 2 bases short, with 10 bases between. This CDR3 is built from 14 residues. Germline CDR1 reads SNHLY; CDR2 reads FYNNEI.

V usage is TRBV27 and J usage is TRBJ2-3; a weak D match, TRBD2 (6 bases). This CDR3 spans 14 amino acids. Deletions cut 5 bases from V and 3 bases from J, with 12 bases between. Germline loops: CDR1 MNHEY, CDR2 SMNVEV (reference sequence). This CDR3 is CASSPRTKTDTQYF. The CDR3 DNA reads as TGTGCCAGCAGTCCACGGACTAAAACAGATACGCAGTATTTT.

As regards this clone: One end of the junction fails to match germline, which may point to a read error. The chain combines TRBV7-9 with TRBJ2-7; 8 nucleotides agree with TRBD1. This CDR3 has 14 amino acids. Germline lookup yields CDR1 SEHNR and CDR2 FQNEAQ (reference sequence). The chain's CDR3 is CASNLGTGPYEQYF. Written as DNA, the CDR3 is TGTGCCAGCAACTTAGGGACAGGCCCCTACGAGCAGTACTTC.

The chain combines TRBV5-8 with TRBJ1-6; 7 bases are a match to TRBD1. V gave up 2 bases and J gave up 11 bases; unmatched junction bases: 4. The CDR3 has 13 residues. CDR1 is SGHTS and CDR2 is YDEGEE in the germline V gene. The CDR3 DNA is TGTGCCAGCAGCTTTCCTACAGGGGCACCCCTCCACTTT. Encoded protein: CASSFPTGAPLHF.

The chain joins TRBV27 to TRBJ2-7, with D possibly matching TRBD2 (6 bases). The CDR3 runs 13 residues. Germline V gene data show CDR1 as MNHEY and CDR2 as SMNVEV (reference sequence). The ends were cut back, 6 bases at V and 3 bases at J, with 12 bases in the middle. This CDR3 reads CASSYRRDYEQYF. The CDR3 nucleotides read TGTGCCAGCAGCTACCGGAGGGACTACGAGCAGTACTTC.

The rearrangement uses TRBV7-9 and TRBJ1-4, with TRBD1 matching over 11 bases. The CDR3 covers 15 residues. The germline V gene encodes CDR1 SEHNR and CDR2 FQNEAQ (reference sequence). Trimming at V came to 5 bases and at J to 7 bases, leaving 6 bases not matched to a gene. The CDR3: CASSPRTGGFEKLFF. In nucleotides, the CDR3 is TGTGCCAGCAGCCCTAGGACAGGGGGCTTTGAAAAACTGTTTTTT.

This sequence joins TRBV5-1 and TRBJ1-2, with TRBD1 matching 7 bases. Per the germline V gene, CDR1 is SGHRS and CDR2 is YFSETQ. V dropped 0 bases and J dropped 2; count of bases not matched to a gene: 7. The CDR3 has 16 residues. The CDR3 is CASSLDPGQRNYGYTF. The CDR3 DNA is TGCGCCAGCAGCTTGGATCCGGGACAGAGGAACTATGGCTACACCTTC.

V and J are TRBV5-1 and TRBJ2-1, with a weak D call TRBD2 (6 bases). CDR3 length equals 17 residues. Germline V gene sequence: CDR1 SGHRS, CDR2 YFSETQ. V gave up 1 base and J gave up 0 bases, with 14 bases separating them. The DNA of the CDR3 is TGCGCCAGCAGCTTGTCGAGCGGGCTGAGCTCCTACAATGAGCAGTTCTTC. Translation gives CASSLSSGLSSYNEQFF.

The rearrangement links TRBV2 to TRBJ2-6, with D possibly matching TRBD2 (6 bases). The V end was cut by 6 bases, the J end by 2 bases, with 14 bases between. The CDR3 covers 16 residues. Germline V gene data show CDR1 as SNHLY and CDR2 as FYNNEI. CDR3: CASSDWRGAGANVLTF. CDR3 bases: TGTGCCAGCAGCGACTGGAGGGGAGCTGGGGCCAACGTCCTGACTTTC.

The genes are TRBV5-4 and TRBJ2-7, with D tentatively TRBD1 (8 bases). Germline CDR1 is SGHNT and CDR2 is YYREEE (reference sequence). V lost 4 bases and J lost 0, with 17 bases in between. The length of the CDR3 is 16 residues. CDR3 protein: CASSKGGGQVSYEQYF. As DNA, the CDR3 is TGTGCCAGCAGCAAGGGAGGGGGACAGGTCTCCTACGAGCAGTACTTC.

V usage is TRBV11-2 and J usage is TRBJ2-2, with 9 bases identical to TRBD1. Per the germline V gene, CDR1 is SGHAT and CDR2 is FQNNGV. V lost 10 bases to trimming and J lost 4 bases; unmatched junction nucleotides: 7. This CDR3 has 14 amino acids. The CDR3 spells CATQQGASTGELFF. CDR3 nucleotides: TGTGCCACCCAACAGGGGGCGTCCACCGGGGAGCTGTTTTTT.

The chain carries TRBV6-1 and TRBJ1-2; D possibly corresponds to TRBD1 (5 bases). V dropped 5 bases and J dropped 4 bases, with 11 bases sitting between them. The CDR3 is 13 residues long. In germline, CDR1 is MNHNS, CDR2 SASEGT. CDR3 in amino acids: CASSRDGGYGYTF. The CDR3 nucleotides are TGTGCCAGCAGTAGGGACGGCGGCTATGGCTACACCTTC.

The V and J genes are TRBV18 and TRBJ1-1, with D tentatively TRBD1 (6 bases). Germline V gene data show CDR1 as KGHSH and CDR2 as LQKENI. Trimming took off 4 bases at V and 0 bases at J, with 18 bases between the two ends. The CDR3 is 17 amino acids. The CDR3 region has the DNA TGTGCCAGCTCACGGGGACATGGGCCACTTTTGAACACTGAAGCTTTCTTT. It encodes CASSRGHGPLLNTEAFF.

DNA for the CDR3: TGTGCCAGCAATTTAGAGGGAAGCTCCTACGAGCAGTACTTC. This gives the protein CASNLEGSSYEQYF. V usage is TRBV6-1 and J usage is TRBJ2-7; tentatively, D is TRBD2 (5 bases). This CDR3 is 14 amino acids long. Per germline, CDR1 MNHNS and CDR2 SASEGT. The V and J ends lost 7 bases and 0 bases respectively, with 13 bases between them.

The V and J genes are TRBV7-2 and TRBJ2-1; the D gene is possibly TRBD2 (7 bases). The V and J ends lost 3 bases and 0 bases respectively, with 12 bases between them. The germline gives CDR1 SGHTA, CDR2 FQGNSA. This CDR3 has 16 amino acids. The CDR3 reads CASSFGGPSSYNEQFF. The CDR3 nucleotides are TGTGCCAGCAGCTTCGGGGGGCCCAGCTCCTACAATGAGCAGTTCTTC.

The chain carries TRBV20-1 and TRBJ2-1; D is perhaps TRBD1 (5 bases). Looked up from germline, CDR1 is DFQATT and CDR2 is SNEGSKA (reference sequence). CDR3 size: 11 residues. CDR3 bases: TGCTCCCCCCGCAAGGGGAATGAGCAGTTCTTC. Translation gives CSPRKGNEQFF.

The chain uses TRBV19 and TRBJ2-2, with TRBD1 identical over 10 bases. Per germline, CDR1 LNHDA and CDR2 SQIVND (reference sequence). The junction had 5 bases not matched to a gene; V was cut back by 7 bases and J by 3 bases. The CDR3 is 15 residues long. This chain's CDR3 is CASKKGQGDTGELFF. CDR3 nucleotides: TGTGCCAGTAAAAAAGGACAGGGGGACACCGGGGAGCTGTTTTTT. Full variable domain (remainder filled in from reference TRBV19 and TRBJ2-2): DGGITQSPKYLFRKEGQNVTLSCEQNLNHDAMYWYRQDPGQGLRLIYYSQIVNDFQKGDIAEGYSVSREKKESFPLTVTSAQKNPTAFYLCASKKGQGDTGELFFGEGSRLTVL.

The chain is built from TRBV7-9 and TRBJ1-2; maybe TRBD1 (5 bases). Germline loops: CDR1 SEHNR, CDR2 FQNEAQ (reference sequence). The ends were cut back, 2 bases at V and 4 bases at J, with 14 bases in the middle. CDR3 size: 15 residues. The CDR3 here is CASSLSGERIYGYTF. The CDR3 region has the DNA TGTGCCAGCAGCTTATCGGGGGAAAGGATCTATGGCTACACCTTC. The full variable domain, with the rest looked up from reference TRBV7-9 and TRBJ1-2, is DTGVSQNPRHKITKRGQNVTFRCDPISEHNRLYWYRQTLGQGPEFLTYFQNEAQLEKSRLLSDRFSAERPKGSFSTLEIQRTEQGDSAMYLCASSLSGERIYGYTFGSGTRLTVV.

This clone has just a few counts. As DNA, the CDR3 is TGCGCCAGCAGCTTGGCGCCTGGCGGGGCCAATGAGCAGTTCTTC. It codes for CASSLAPGGANEQFF. The chain combines TRBV5-1 with TRBJ2-1, with D possibly being TRBD2 (6 bases). Germline-derived CDR1 and CDR2 are SGHRS and YFSETQ. The length of the CDR3 is 15 residues. Trimming shortened V by 0 bases and J by 6 bases, and 13 bases separated the two germline ends.

The V gene is TRBV10-3, the J gene TRBJ2-7; 8 bases match TRBD1. The germline CDR1 and CDR2 sequences are ENHRY and SYGVKD. CDR3 size: 13 residues. V gave up 5 bases and J gave up 6 bases; unmatched junction bases: 6. The CDR3 protein is CAISSDRGAEQYF. The CDR3 bases are TGTGCCATCAGTTCCGACAGGGGAGCCGAGCAGTACTTC.

The gene calls are TRBV5-8 and TRBJ2-1, with D uncertain. The V gene's germline CDR1 is SGHTS and CDR2 YDEGEE. V was cut by 0 bases and J by 0 bases, with 7 bases left in between. This CDR3 has 15 amino acids. The CDR3: CASSLGGGSYNEQFF. The CDR3 DNA sequence: TGTGCCAGCAGCTTGGGGGGTGGCTCCTACAATGAGCAGTTCTTC.

This clone occurred once. CDR3 amino acids: CASSSGGSTDTQYF. The CDR3 DNA reads TGTGCCAGCAGTAGCGGGGGAAGCACAGATACGCAGTATTTT. The chain has TRBV6-1 and TRBJ2-3; TRBD2 matches 8 bases. Germline CDR1 reads MNHNS; CDR2 reads SASEGT. After removal of 5 bases from V and 0 bases from J, the junction contained 1 base not matched to a gene. CDR3 length: 14 residues.

The chain is built from TRBV10-3 and TRBJ2-2; no clear D. V lost 7 bases, J lost 1 base, and 7 bases lay in between. The CDR3 is 13 residues long. The germline V gene has CDR1 ENHRY and CDR2 SYGVKD. The CDR3 loop is CAINRQNTGELFF. Here the CDR3 DNA reads TGTGCCATCAACCGTCAGAACACCGGGGAGCTGTTTTTT.

The V and J genes are TRBV18 and TRBJ2-5; D call uncertain. Germline CDR1 reads KGHSH; CDR2 reads LQKENI. CDR3 length: 11 residues. Trimming removed 2 bases at V and 10 bases at J, with 8 bases between. CDR3 coding DNA: TGTGCCAGCTCACCAGGCGTTGACCAGTACTTC. Its protein product is CASSPGVDQYF.